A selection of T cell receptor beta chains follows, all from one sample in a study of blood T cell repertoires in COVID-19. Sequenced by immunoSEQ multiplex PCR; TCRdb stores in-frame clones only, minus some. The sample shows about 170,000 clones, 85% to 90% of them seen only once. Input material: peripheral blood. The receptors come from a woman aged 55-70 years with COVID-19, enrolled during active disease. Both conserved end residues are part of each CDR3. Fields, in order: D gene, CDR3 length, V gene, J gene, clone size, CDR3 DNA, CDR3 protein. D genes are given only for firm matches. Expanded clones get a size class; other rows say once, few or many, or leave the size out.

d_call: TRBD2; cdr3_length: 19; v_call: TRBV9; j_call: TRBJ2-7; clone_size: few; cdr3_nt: TGTGCCAGCAGCGTAGGCTTGGGACTAGCGGGAGGACCTACCTACGAGCAGTACTTC; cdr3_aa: CASSVGLGLAGGPTYEQYF
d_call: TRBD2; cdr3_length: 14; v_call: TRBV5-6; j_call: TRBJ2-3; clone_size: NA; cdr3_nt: TGTGCCAGCAGCTTAGGGGAGGGCCTAGATACGCAGTATTTT; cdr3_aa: CASSLGEGLDTQYF
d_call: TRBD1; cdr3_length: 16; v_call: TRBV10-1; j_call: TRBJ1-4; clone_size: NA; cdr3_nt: TGCGCCAGCAGTCCGAACGACAGGGGGCCGGGACAAAAACTGTTTTTT; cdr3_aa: CASSPNDRGPGQKLFF
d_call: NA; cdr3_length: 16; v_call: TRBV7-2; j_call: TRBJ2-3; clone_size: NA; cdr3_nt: TGTGCCAGCAGCTTAGGTTTCGCAGGGGGCACAGATACGCAGTATTTT; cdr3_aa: CASSLGFAGGTDTQYF
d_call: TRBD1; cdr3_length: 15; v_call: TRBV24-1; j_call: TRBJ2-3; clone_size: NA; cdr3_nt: TGTGCCACCAGTGACGACAGGGGGCCGCGGGATACGCAGTATTTT; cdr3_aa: CATSDDRGPRDTQYF
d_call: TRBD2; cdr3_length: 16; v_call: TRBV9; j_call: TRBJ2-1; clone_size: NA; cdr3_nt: TGTGCCAGCAGCGCCGGACTAGCGGGGTTCTACAATGAGCAGTTCTTC; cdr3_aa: CASSAGLAGFYNEQFF
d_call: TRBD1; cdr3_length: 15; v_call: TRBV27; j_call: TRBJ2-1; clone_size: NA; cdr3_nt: TGTGCCAGCAGTGCCGGACAGGTCTCCTTTAATGAGCAGTTCTTC; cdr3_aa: CASSAGQVSFNEQFF
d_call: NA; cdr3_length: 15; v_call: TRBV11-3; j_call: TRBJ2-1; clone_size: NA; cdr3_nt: TGTGCCAGCAGCCGAACGGGACTCAGATACAATGAGCAGTTCTTC; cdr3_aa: CASSRTGLRYNEQFF
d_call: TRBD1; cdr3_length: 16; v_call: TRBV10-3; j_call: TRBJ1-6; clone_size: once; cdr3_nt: TGTGCCATCAGTGATGACAGGGGGACAGGAAATTCACCCCTCCACTTT; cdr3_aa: CAISDDRGTGNSPLHF
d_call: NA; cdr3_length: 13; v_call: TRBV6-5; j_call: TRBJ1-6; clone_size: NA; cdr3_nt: TGTGCCAGCAGCGACAGATATAATTCACCCCTCCACTTT; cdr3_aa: CASSDRYNSPLHF